Listed here are 20 T cell receptor beta chains from one sample, sequenced in a study of cytomegalovirus exposure and HLA in healthy donors. The PCR contained 60 Vbeta and 13 Jbeta primers. The repertoire was sequenced with immunoSEQ multiplex PCR; TCRdb's copy has only in-frame clones and lacks some. The profile covers roughly 220,000 clones, with 80% to 90% appearing a single time and 2.9% taken by the ten largest. Material: PBMCs. The source of these receptors is a man aged 25 to 40 in good health and CMV-seronegative.

The sample holds one count of this clone. This sequence joins TRBV9 and TRBJ2-2, with D maybe TRBD1 (5 bases). This CDR3 comprises 14 residues. Germline CDR1 and CDR2: SGDLS and YYNGEE. V was trimmed by 0 bases and J by 7 bases, leaving 10 bases between them. The CDR3 nucleotides are TGTGCCAGCAGCGTAGTTCTCACAGGCGGGGAGCTGTTTTTT. Protein sequence: CASSVVLTGGELFF.

Here the CDR3 DNA reads TGCAGCGCATCGGACAGGGTAGGCGGCTACACCTTC. Translated: CSASDRVGGYTF. The chain couples TRBV29-1 to TRBJ1-2; TRBD1 agrees at 8 bases. The V gene end was trimmed by 7 bases and the J gene end by 8 bases; junction bases not matched to a gene: 9. The CDR3 is 12 amino acids. Germline CDR1 reads SQVTM; CDR2 reads ANQGSEA.

The chain links TRBV5-1 to TRBJ2-7, with 13 bases matching TRBD2. V lost 4 bases, J lost 7 bases, and 8 bases stayed unmatched. Germline CDR1 and CDR2: SGHRS and YFSETQ. The CDR3 has 15 amino acids. The CDR3 sequence is CASSKRTSGGTEQYF. DNA of the CDR3: TGCGCCAGCAGCAAAAGGACTAGCGGGGGTACAGAGCAGTACTTC.

In its sample, this clone was seen once. This chain links TRBV6-1 with TRBJ2-3, with 12 nucleotides matching TRBD1. Germline V gene lookup returns CDR1 MNHNS and CDR2 SASEGT. Unmatched junction bases numbered 4, after V lost 4 bases and J lost 5 bases. The CDR3 runs 15 residues. In DNA form, the CDR3 reads TGTGCCAGCAGTGTAGGGACAGGGGGCCGAGATACGCAGTATTTT. Protein: CASSVGTGGRDTQYF.

V is TRBV4-1 and J is TRBJ1-2; unclear D gene. This CDR3 contains 14 residues. The V gene lost 0 bases and the J gene lost 3 bases, with 8 bases spanning the gap. Germline V gene lookup returns CDR1 MGHRA and CDR2 YSYEKL. CDR3 bases: TGCGCCAGCAGCCAAGATTACCCAGACTATGGCTACACCTTC. Protein: CASSQDYPDYGYTF.

J is TRBJ1-1 and V is TRBV21-1; no check of the table's D call, TRBD1, against the DNA was made. TRBV21-1 is labeled a pseudogene. The CDR3 is 14 residues long. The CDR3 here is CASSKGGTGGEAFF. The CDR3 coding sequence is TGTGCCAGCAGCAAAGGCGGGACAGGGGGCGAGGCTTTCTTT.

In its sample, this clone was seen a few times. The chain combines TRBV7-3 with TRBJ2-3; a possible D gene is TRBD1 (6 bases). The CDR3 runs 16 residues. V shed 1 base and J shed 0 bases, with 11 bases lying between them. The V gene's germline CDR1 is SGHTA and CDR2 FQGTGA. This CDR3 is CASSLRRTESTDTQYF. The CDR3 DNA reads TGTGCCAGCAGCTTAAGGAGGACAGAAAGCACAGATACGCAGTATTTT.

The chain combines TRBV28 with TRBJ1-5, with D possibly matching TRBD1 (5 bases). Trimming shortened V by 3 bases and J by 1 base, and 7 bases separated the two germline ends. The CDR3 loop spans 14 amino acids. The germline V gene has CDR1 MDHEN and CDR2 SYDVKM. CDR3 loop: CASSFPGSNQPQHF. CDR3 bases: TGTGCCAGCAGTTTCCCAGGGAGCAATCAGCCCCAGCATTTT.

The chain recombines TRBV19 with TRBJ1-2, with 7 bases lining up with TRBD1. V lost 7 bases and J lost 4; bases outside the gene matches: 12. This CDR3 spans 15 amino acids. Germline loops: CDR1 LNHDA, CDR2 SQIVND (reference sequence). The CDR3 loop is CASKPGQTGPYGYTF. CDR3 nucleotides: TGTGCCAGTAAACCCGGCCAGACAGGGCCCTATGGCTACACCTTC.

This rearrangement joins TRBV7-2 to TRBJ2-5, with a weak D call TRBD1 (6 bases). The V and J ends lost 0 bases and 4 bases respectively, with 9 bases between them. Germline V gene sequence: CDR1 SGHTA, CDR2 FQGNSA. This CDR3 contains 14 residues. This CDR3 reads CASSLAGAGETQYF. The CDR3, as DNA: TGTGCCAGCAGCTTAGCGGGGGCCGGAGAGACCCAGTACTTC.

The CDR3 sequence: CASGQGFLTGELFF. As DNA, the CDR3 is TGTGCCAGCGGTCAGGGGTTTTTAACCGGGGAGCTGTTTTTT. The rearrangement joins TRBV27 to TRBJ2-2; the D gene is possibly TRBD1 (6 bases). This CDR3 contains 14 residues. Trimming took 8 bases from V and 5 from J, leaving 15 bases between them. Per germline, CDR1 MNHEY and CDR2 SMNVEV (reference sequence).

This clone was seen a single time. The chain links TRBV14 to TRBJ2-7; D possibly corresponds to TRBD1 (6 bases). CDR1 is SGHDN and CDR2 is FVKESK in the germline V gene. The CDR3 loop spans 15 amino acids. Trimming removed 3 bases from V and 1 base from J, with 13 bases in between. The CDR3 is CASSQPQQGSYEQYF. In DNA form, the CDR3 reads TGTGCCAGCAGCCAGCCTCAACAGGGATCCTACGAGCAGTACTTC. The full variable domain, completed using reference TRBV14 and TRBJ2-7, is EAGVTQFPSHSVIEKGQTVTLRCDPISGHDNLYWYRRVMGKEIKFLLHFVKESKQDESGMPNNRFLAERTGGTYSTLKVQPAELEDSGVYFCASSQPQQGSYEQYFGPGTRLTVT.

The rearrangement links TRBV11-2 to TRBJ2-7, with 9 bases identical to TRBD1. Unmatched junction bases numbered 5, after V lost 4 bases and J lost 7 bases. The CDR3 runs 13 residues. Germline V gives CDR1 SGHAT, CDR2 FQNNGV. CDR3 in DNA: TGTGCCAGCAGCTCCGGGACAGGGCTTGAGCAGTACTTC. Translation gives CASSSGTGLEQYF.

This rearrangement joins TRBV7-8 to TRBJ2-1, with 8 positions matching TRBD2. V shed 4 bases, J shed 6 bases, and the junction held 8 bases outside the gene matches. The CDR3 contains 15 residues. Germline CDR1 SGHVS, CDR2 FQNEAQ. This chain's CDR3 is CASSSRGGRRNEQFF. The CDR3 DNA sequence: TGTGCCAGCAGCTCACGGGGGGGGAGACGCAATGAGCAGTTCTTC.

The chain recombines TRBV6-1 with TRBJ1-4; D gene ambiguous. The CDR3 sequence is 14 residues long. Looked up from germline, CDR1 is MNHNS and CDR2 is SASEGT. V shed 1 base and J shed 8 bases, with 11 bases lying between them. CDR3 amino acids: CASSEGTDSEKLFF. The CDR3 DNA reads TGTGCCAGCAGTGAAGGAACGGACTCCGAAAAACTGTTTTTT.

The chain links TRBV14 to TRBJ1-2, with unresolved D. This CDR3 contains 14 residues. Trimming pared 4 bases from V and 4 bases from J, leaving 13 bases between. Looked up from germline, CDR1 is SGHDN and CDR2 is FVKESK. The chain's CDR3 is CASSRVSEPYGYTF. The CDR3 DNA is TGTGCCAGCAGCCGGGTCAGCGAACCCTATGGCTACACCTTC.

The chain joins TRBV28 to TRBJ1-2; D remains ambiguous. The V gene lost 1 base and the J gene lost 1 base, with 13 bases spanning the gap. The CDR3 is made up of 16 amino acids. Germline assignment: CDR1 MDHEN and CDR2 SYDVKM. The CDR3 DNA follows: TGTGCCAGCAGTTTATCCGTCGGCAGGCATAACTATGGCTACACCTTC. The encoded protein is CASSLSVGRHNYGYTF.

The chain is built from TRBV6-5 and TRBJ2-3; the match to TRBD2 covers 9 bases. Germline values: CDR1 MNHEY, CDR2 SVGAGI. The CDR3 loop spans 15 amino acids. The V segment lost 3 bases and the J segment 5 bases; nucleotides outside the gene matches: 6. CDR3 DNA sequence: TGTGCCAGCAGTTATCGCGGGGGGGCCGGAGATACGCAGTATTTT. As protein: CASSYRGGAGDTQYF.

This clone was seen just once. The same CDR3 can be traced to other DNA sequences in this sample. The genes are TRBV5-4 and TRBJ2-7, with 8 bases that match TRBD2. Germline V gene data show CDR1 as SGHNT and CDR2 as YYREEE (reference sequence). The CDR3 sequence is 15 residues long. J was trimmed by 1 base and V by 0 bases; bases with no gene match: 3. In nucleotides, the CDR3 is TGTGCCAGCAGCTTGGACGGGGGGGGGTCCTACGAGCAGTACTTC. Amino acid sequence: CASSLDGGGSYEQYF. Complete variable domain (other parts from reference TRBV5-4 and TRBJ2-7): ETGVTQSPTHLIKTRGQQVTLRCSSQSGHNTVSWYQQALGQGPQFIFQYYREEENGRGNFPPRFSGLQFPNYSSELNVNALELDDSALYLCASSLDGGGSYEQYFGPGTRLTVT.

The chain has TRBV18 and TRBJ2-5; 8 bases agree with TRBD1. The J call may be incorrect, as the DNA end agrees better with TRBJ2-7. Germline CDR1 and CDR2: KGHSH and LQKENI. This CDR3 spans 15 amino acids. The CDR3 nucleotides are TGTGCCAGCTCCCAAGACAGGGGAGTGATAAACGAGCAGTACTTC. Its translation: CASSQDRGVINEQYF.